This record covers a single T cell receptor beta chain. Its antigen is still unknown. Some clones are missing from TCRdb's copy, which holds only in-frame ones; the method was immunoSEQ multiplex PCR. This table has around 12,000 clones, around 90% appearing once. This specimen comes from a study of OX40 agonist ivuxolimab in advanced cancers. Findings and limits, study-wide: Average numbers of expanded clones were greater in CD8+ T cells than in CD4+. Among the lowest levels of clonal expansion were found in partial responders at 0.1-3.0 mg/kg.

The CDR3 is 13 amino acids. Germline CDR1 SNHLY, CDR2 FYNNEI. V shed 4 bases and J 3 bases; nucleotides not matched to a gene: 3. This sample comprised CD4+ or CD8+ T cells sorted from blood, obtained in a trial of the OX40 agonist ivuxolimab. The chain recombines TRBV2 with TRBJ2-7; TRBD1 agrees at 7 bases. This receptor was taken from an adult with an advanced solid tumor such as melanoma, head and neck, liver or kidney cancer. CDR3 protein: CASSGDSYYEQYF. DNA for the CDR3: TGTGCCAGCAGTGGGGACAGCTACTACGAGCAGTACTTC.